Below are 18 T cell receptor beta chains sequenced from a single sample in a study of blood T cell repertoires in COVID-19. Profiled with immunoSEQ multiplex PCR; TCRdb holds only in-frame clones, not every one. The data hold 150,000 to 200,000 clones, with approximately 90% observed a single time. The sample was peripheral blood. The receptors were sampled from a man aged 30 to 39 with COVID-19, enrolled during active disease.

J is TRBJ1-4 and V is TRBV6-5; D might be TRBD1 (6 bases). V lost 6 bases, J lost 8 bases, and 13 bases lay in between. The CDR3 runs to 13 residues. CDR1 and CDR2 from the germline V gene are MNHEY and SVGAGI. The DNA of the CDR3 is TGTGCCAGCAGCACGGGACAAGCAGAAAAACTGTTTTTT. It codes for CASSTGQAEKLFF.

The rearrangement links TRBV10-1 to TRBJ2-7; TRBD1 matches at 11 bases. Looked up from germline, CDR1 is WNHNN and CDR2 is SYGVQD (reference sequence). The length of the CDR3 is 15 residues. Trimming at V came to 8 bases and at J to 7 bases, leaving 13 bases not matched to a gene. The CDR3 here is CASCVVGQGASEQYF. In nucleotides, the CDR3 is TGCGCCAGCTGTGTCGTCGGACAGGGGGCGTCTGAGCAGTACTTC.

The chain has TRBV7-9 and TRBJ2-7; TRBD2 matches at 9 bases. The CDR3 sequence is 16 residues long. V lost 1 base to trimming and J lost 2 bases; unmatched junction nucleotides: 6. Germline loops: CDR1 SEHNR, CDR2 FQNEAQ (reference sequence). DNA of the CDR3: TGTGCCAGCAGCTTAGTTTTTGGACTAGCGACCTACGAGCAGTACTTC. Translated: CASSLVFGLATYEQYF.

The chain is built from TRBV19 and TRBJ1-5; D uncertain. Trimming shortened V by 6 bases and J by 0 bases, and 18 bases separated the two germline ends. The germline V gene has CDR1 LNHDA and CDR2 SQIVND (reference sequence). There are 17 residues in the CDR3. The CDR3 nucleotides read TGTGCCAGTAGCGTAAAGGGAGACCCCCTTAGCAATCAGCCCCAGCATTTT. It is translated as CASSVKGDPLSNQPQHF.

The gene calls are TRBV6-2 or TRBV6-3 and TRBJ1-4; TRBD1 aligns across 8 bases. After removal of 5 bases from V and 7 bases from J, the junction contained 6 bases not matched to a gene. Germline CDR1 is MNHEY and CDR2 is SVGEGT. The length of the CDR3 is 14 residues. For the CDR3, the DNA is TGTGCCAGCAGTACCAGGGGGCGGATTGAAAAACTGTTTTTT. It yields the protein CASSTRGRIEKLFF.

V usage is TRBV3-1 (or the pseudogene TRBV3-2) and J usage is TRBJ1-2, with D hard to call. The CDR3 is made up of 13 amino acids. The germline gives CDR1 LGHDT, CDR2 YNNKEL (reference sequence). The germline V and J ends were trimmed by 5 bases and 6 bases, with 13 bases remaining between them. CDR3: CASSSNRGDGYTF. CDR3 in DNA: TGTGCCAGCAGCTCAAACCGGGGAGATGGCTACACCTTC.

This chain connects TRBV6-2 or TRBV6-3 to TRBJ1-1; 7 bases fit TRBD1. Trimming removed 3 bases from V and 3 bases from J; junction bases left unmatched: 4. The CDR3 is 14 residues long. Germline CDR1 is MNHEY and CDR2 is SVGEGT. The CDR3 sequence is CASSYEGQHTEAFF. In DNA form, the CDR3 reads TGTGCCAGCAGTTATGAGGGACAGCACACTGAAGCTTTCTTT.

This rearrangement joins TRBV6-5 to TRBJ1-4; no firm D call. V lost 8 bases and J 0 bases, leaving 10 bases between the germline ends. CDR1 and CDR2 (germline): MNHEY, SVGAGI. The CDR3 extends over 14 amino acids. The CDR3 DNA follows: TGTGCCAGCTCCCAGGCACCAACTAATGAAAAACTGTTTTTT. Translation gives CASSQAPTNEKLFF.

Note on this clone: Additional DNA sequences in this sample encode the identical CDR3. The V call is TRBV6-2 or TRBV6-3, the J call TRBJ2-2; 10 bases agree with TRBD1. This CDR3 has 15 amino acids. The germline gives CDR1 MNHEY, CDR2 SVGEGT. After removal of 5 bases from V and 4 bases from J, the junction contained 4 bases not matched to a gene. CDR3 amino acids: CASSRQGAPTGELFF. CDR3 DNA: TGTGCCAGCAGTCGACAGGGGGCACCCACCGGGGAGCTGTTTTTT.

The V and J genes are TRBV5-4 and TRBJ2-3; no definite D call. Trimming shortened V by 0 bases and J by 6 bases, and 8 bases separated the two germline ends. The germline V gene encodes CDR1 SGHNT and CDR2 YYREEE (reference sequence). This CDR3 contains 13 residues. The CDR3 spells CASSLVAPDTQYF. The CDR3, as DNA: TGTGCCAGCAGCTTGGTAGCTCCCGATACGCAGTATTTT.

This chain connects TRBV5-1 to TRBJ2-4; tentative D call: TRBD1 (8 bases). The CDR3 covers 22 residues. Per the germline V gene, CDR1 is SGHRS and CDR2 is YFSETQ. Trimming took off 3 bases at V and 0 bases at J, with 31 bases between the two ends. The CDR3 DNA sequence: TGCGCCAGCAGCTCCGACAGGGGCCCACGGCTAGCGGATCCCTTAGCCAAAAACATTCAGTACTTC. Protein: CASSSDRGPRLADPLAKNIQYF.

The CDR3 here is CASSFRRQQYF. CDR3 coding DNA: TGTGCCAGCAGTTTTCGCAGGCAGCAGTACTTC. The chain uses TRBV28 and TRBJ2-7; D is uncertain. This CDR3 region has 11 residues. Germline V gene sequence: CDR1 MDHEN, CDR2 SYDVKM. The germline V and J ends were trimmed by 3 bases and 8 bases, with 8 bases remaining between them.

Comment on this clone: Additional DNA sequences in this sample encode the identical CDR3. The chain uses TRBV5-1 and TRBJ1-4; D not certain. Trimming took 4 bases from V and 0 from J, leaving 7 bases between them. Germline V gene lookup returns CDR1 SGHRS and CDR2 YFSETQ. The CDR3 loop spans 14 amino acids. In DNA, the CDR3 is TGCGCCAGCAGCCTGAGTGCAACTAATGAAAAACTGTTTTTT. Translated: CASSLSATNEKLFF.

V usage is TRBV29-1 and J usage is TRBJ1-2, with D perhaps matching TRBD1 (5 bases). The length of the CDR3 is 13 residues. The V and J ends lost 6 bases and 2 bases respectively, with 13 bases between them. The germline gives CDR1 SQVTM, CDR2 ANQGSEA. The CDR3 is CSVAGRRNYGYTF. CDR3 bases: TGCAGCGTAGCAGGGAGGAGGAACTATGGCTACACCTTC.

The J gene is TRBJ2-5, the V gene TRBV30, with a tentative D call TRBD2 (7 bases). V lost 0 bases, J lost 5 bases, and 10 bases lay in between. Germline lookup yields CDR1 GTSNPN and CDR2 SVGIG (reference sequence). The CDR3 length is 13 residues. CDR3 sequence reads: CAWSVGGQETQYF. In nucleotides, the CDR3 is TGTGCCTGGAGTGTCGGGGGGCAGGAGACCCAGTACTTC.

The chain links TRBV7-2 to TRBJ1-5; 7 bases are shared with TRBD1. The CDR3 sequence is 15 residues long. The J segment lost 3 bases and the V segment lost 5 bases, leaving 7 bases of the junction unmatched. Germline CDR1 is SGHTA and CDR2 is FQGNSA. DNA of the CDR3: TGTGCCAGCAGCACTAAGACAGGGTCCAATCAGCCCCAGCATTTT. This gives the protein CASSTKTGSNQPQHF.

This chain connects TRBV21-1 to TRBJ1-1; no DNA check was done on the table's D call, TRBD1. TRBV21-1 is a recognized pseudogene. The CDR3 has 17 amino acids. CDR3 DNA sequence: TGTGCCAGCAGCCCCCGACAGGGAGGATGCCGGGGCACTGAAGCTTTCTTT. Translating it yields CASSPRQGGCRGTEAFF.

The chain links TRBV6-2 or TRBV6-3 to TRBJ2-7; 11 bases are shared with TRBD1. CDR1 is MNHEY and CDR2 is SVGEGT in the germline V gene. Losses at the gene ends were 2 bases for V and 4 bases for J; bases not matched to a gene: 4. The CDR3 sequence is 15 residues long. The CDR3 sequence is CASSYRTGGAYEQYF. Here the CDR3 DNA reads TGTGCCAGCAGTTACAGGACAGGGGGCGCATACGAGCAGTACTTC.